A selection of T cell receptor beta chains follows, all from one sample in a study of blood T cell repertoires in COVID-19. Clones were sequenced by immunoSEQ multiplex PCR, and TCRdb holds only the in-frame ones, with some missing. Counted here are 290,000 or so clones, approximately 85% occurring once; the ten biggest clones make up 4% to 6%. The material sequenced was peripheral blood. The source is a man in his forties or fifties with active or convalescent COVID-19. Each CDR3 is given without its conserved first and last residue. The order of the fields is J gene, V gene, D gene, CDR3 protein. D genes are given only for firm matches.

J: TRBJ1-6; V: TRBV3-1/TRBV3-2; D: .; CDR3: ASSQVTEAYNSPLH
J: TRBJ1-2; V: TRBV28; D: .; CDR3: ASSLLRGGFGGYT
J: TRBJ2-5; V: TRBV30; D: TRBD2; CDR3: ACRLAPQETQY
J: TRBJ1-2; V: TRBV28; D: .; CDR3: ASSIRDRYGYT
J: TRBJ1-2; V: TRBV5-4; D: TRBD1; CDR3: ASSPEHRGDGYT
J: TRBJ2-3; V: TRBV24-1; D: .; CDR3: ATSEGTLGGDTQY
J: TRBJ2-3; V: TRBV5-1; D: TRBD1; CDR3: ASSAGGQGETDTQY
J: TRBJ1-2; V: TRBV5-1; D: .; CDR3: ASRGANYGYT
J: TRBJ1-4; V: TRBV5-1; D: .; CDR3: ASSTGRTNEKLF
J: TRBJ2-7; V: TRBV19; D: .; CDR3: ASSRDQRFYEQY
J: TRBJ2-2; V: TRBV7-3; D: TRBD1; CDR3: ASDRDRGVEDTGELF
J: TRBJ2-3; V: TRBV27; D: TRBD1; CDR3: ASSILVVGGTGLTDTQY
J: TRBJ2-4; V: TRBV6-5; D: .; CDR3: ASSYRETDRKNIQY
J: TRBJ2-2; V: TRBV19; D: TRBD1; CDR3: ASSGTGYTGELF
J: TRBJ2-7; V: TRBV29-1; D: TRBD2; CDR3: SVVEGGLGLEQY
J: TRBJ1-4; V: TRBV5-1; D: .; CDR3: ASRGQTEKLF
J: TRBJ1-2; V: TRBV7-8; D: .; CDR3: ASSSREGRRGYGYT
J: TRBJ1-4; V: TRBV5-1; D: .; CDR3: ASSSDSTYEKLF
J: TRBJ1-2; V: TRBV19; D: .; CDR3: ASNPDSETRYHNYGYT
J: TRBJ1-2; V: TRBV5-4; D: .; CDR3: ASSLNGDGYT
J: TRBJ2-7; V: TRBV27; D: TRBD2; CDR3: ASSFGGRRSKQY
J: TRBJ2-7; V: TRBV3-1/TRBV3-2; D: .; CDR3: ASSLKHGGMYEQY
J: TRBJ1-1; V: TRBV7-2; D: TRBD1; CDR3: ASSLRQGLWGAF
J: TRBJ1-1; V: TRBV10-3; D: .; CDR3: ASTQGSGTEAF
J: TRBJ1-2; V: TRBV28; D: .; CDR3: ASSSLQDYGYT
J: TRBJ1-1; V: TRBV7-9; D: TRBD1; CDR3: ASSWGQGNTEAF
J: TRBJ1-6; V: TRBV27; D: .; CDR3: ASSLGQGWNSPLH
J: TRBJ1-1; V: TRBV28; D: .; CDR3: ASSFGIQTNTEAF
J: TRBJ2-1; V: TRBV4-1; D: TRBD2; CDR3: ASQTGLAVYNEQF
J: TRBJ2-7; V: TRBV3-1/TRBV3-2; D: .; CDR3: ASSQFSGGRAYEQY
J: TRBJ2-3; V: TRBV27; D: TRBD2; CDR3: ASSPLGLVPQGVY
J: TRBJ1-2; V: TRBV6-5; D: .; CDR3: ASSYGAALGGYT
J: TRBJ1-1; V: TRBV5-1; D: .; CDR3: ASGPGALNTEAF
J: TRBJ1-3; V: TRBV6-1; D: .; CDR3: ASSEVGVNTIY
J: TRBJ1-5; V: TRBV28; D: .; CDR3: AVGGRSQPQH
J: TRBJ2-3; V: TRBV2; D: TRBD2; CDR3: ASTSGLAGVHTQY
J: TRBJ2-3; V: TRBV9; D: TRBD2; CDR3: ASRPGGGGTDTQY
J: TRBJ1-2; V: TRBV7-8; D: TRBD1; CDR3: ASSLGQGANGYT
J: TRBJ1-5; V: TRBV9; D: TRBD1; CDR3: ASSEGDRAGYYQPQH
J: TRBJ2-7; V: TRBV4-1; D: TRBD2; CDR3: ASSQDGASGSYEQY
J: TRBJ1-5; V: TRBV25-1; D: TRBD1; CDR3: ASSGPGQGDNQPQH
J: TRBJ2-7; V: TRBV5-1; D: .; CDR3: ASSLAGVYEQY
J: TRBJ2-5; V: TRBV5-1; D: .; CDR3: ASSPRFGRGETQY
J: TRBJ2-2; V: TRBV5-1; D: TRBD2; CDR3: ASSFSGVNTGELF
J: TRBJ2-3; V: TRBV7-6; D: TRBD1; CDR3: ASSIRGTWANTDTQY
J: TRBJ1-3; V: TRBV7-9; D: .; CDR3: ASSLSGTVGSGNTIY
J: TRBJ1-2; V: TRBV15; D: .; CDR3: ATSIEGVNGYT
J: TRBJ2-7; V: TRBV13; D: TRBD2; CDR3: ASSPRPTSGIPYEQY
J: TRBJ2-1; V: TRBV14; D: .; CDR3: ASSQGGPHNEQF
J: TRBJ1-4; V: TRBV6-5; D: .; CDR3: ASSLGATNEKLF
J: TRBJ2-1; V: TRBV7-6; D: .; CDR3: ASSSQGYNEQF
J: TRBJ1-2; V: TRBV27; D: .; CDR3: ASRRRVPGDGYT
J: TRBJ2-2; V: TRBV9; D: TRBD1; CDR3: ASSATGVRNTGELF
J: TRBJ1-1; V: TRBV27; D: .; CDR3: ASSLGGGTEAF
J: TRBJ2-2; V: TRBV4-3; D: .; CDR3: ASSQEIGVDGELF
J: TRBJ1-3; V: TRBV27; D: .; CDR3: ASSLFGELRAGNTIY
J: TRBJ2-7; V: TRBV27; D: TRBD2; CDR3: ASSLSLRTSGLSYEQY
J: TRBJ2-1; V: TRBV20-1; D: .; CDR3: SARRGNEQF